The 29 T cell receptor beta chains below come from one sample, sequenced in a study of cytomegalovirus exposure and HLA in healthy donors. Amplification used 60 Vbeta primers and 13 Jbeta primers. TCRdb's table, derived via immunoSEQ multiplex PCR, lists solely in-frame clones and lacks some. The sample shows under 250,000 clones, approximately 85% of them seen only once. The sequencing input was PBMCs. The origin of the receptors is a woman in her thirties or forties in good health and CMV-seronegative.

The V gene is TRBV30, the J gene TRBJ1-1; 7 nucleotides match TRBD1. The CDR3 runs 14 residues. Germline V gene sequence: CDR1 GTSNPN, CDR2 SVGIG (reference sequence). J gave up 4 bases and V 6 bases, and 11 bases lay outside the gene matches. This CDR3 reads CACLTGRFGTEAFF. CDR3 DNA sequence: TGTGCCTGTCTGACAGGGAGGTTCGGCACTGAAGCTTTCTTT. Combining the CDR3 with reference TRBV30 and TRBJ1-1 gives the whole variable domain SQTIHQWPATLVQPVGSPLSLECTVEGTSNPNLYWYRQAAGRGLQLLFYSVGIGQISSEVPQNLSASRPQDRQFILSSKKLLLSDSGFYLCACLTGRFGTEAFFGQGTRLTVV.

V and J are TRBV6-5 and TRBJ1-5; unclear D gene. This CDR3 spans 15 amino acids. Germline CDR1 reads MNHEY; CDR2 reads SVGAGI. The germline V and J ends were trimmed by 0 bases and 4 bases, with 10 bases remaining between them. CDR3 protein: CASSYSPGVNQPQHF. The DNA of the CDR3 is TGTGCCAGCAGTTACTCGCCCGGGGTTAATCAGCCCCAGCATTTT.

The J gene is TRBJ1-1, the V gene TRBV6-5; D is unresolved. This CDR3 has 13 residues. The V and J ends lost 2 bases and 6 bases respectively, with 10 bases between them. Per germline, CDR1 MNHEY and CDR2 SVGAGI. CDR3 protein: CASSYDSGAEAFF. The CDR3 bases are TGTGCCAGCAGTTACGATTCGGGAGCTGAAGCTTTCTTT.

This clone was seen a single time. The chain uses TRBV2 and TRBJ1-6, with 7 bases identical to TRBD1. The CDR3 covers 16 residues. J lost 7 bases, V lost 11 bases, and 17 bases had no gene match. CDR1 is SNHLY and CDR2 is FYNNEI in the germline V gene. The CDR3 sequence is CAGLPGPGQTNSPLHF. The CDR3 DNA follows: TGTGCCGGCCTTCCCGGACCGGGACAGACGAATTCACCCCTCCACTTT.

This clone was recorded a few times. The chain has TRBV5-1 and TRBJ1-1, with TRBD1 identical over 12 bases. The germline V gene has CDR1 SGHRS and CDR2 YFSETQ. The J segment lost 4 bases and the V segment lost 1 base, leaving 8 bases of the junction unmatched. This CDR3 spans 17 amino acids. Written as DNA, the CDR3 is TGCGCCAGCAGCTTGAGCCGGGACAGGGGGCGAGGCACTGAAGCTTTCTTT. It codes for CASSLSRDRGRGTEAFF.

The chain carries TRBV11-2 and TRBJ1-1; 8 bases match TRBD1. This CDR3 contains 14 residues. Germline CDR1 and CDR2: SGHAT and FQNNGV. J gave up 5 bases and V 5 bases, and 7 bases lay outside the gene matches. The CDR3 protein is CASSTQTGETEAFF. In nucleotides, the CDR3 is TGTGCCAGCAGCACCCAGACAGGGGAGACTGAAGCTTTCTTT.

J is TRBJ2-1 and V is TRBV5-1; tentatively, D is TRBD1 (6 bases). Trimming shortened V by 9 bases and J by 10 bases, and 26 bases separated the two germline ends. Germline V CDR1 and CDR2: SGHRS, YFSETQ. The CDR3 covers 15 residues. The CDR3 nucleotides are TGCGCCACTTCGATAACAGGGTTAACGGCATGGGAGCAGTTCTTC. This translates into CATSITGLTAWEQFF.

The sample holds one count of this clone. The J gene is TRBJ2-1, the V gene TRBV10-2; TRBD2 matches at 10 bases. The length of the CDR3 is 14 residues. V lost 4 bases and J lost 5; bases outside the gene matches: 2. Germline-derived CDR1 and CDR2 are WSHSY and SAAADI. CDR3 coding DNA: TGCGCCAGCAGTGGGACTAGCGGCAACAATGAGCAGTTCTTC. Encoded protein: CASSGTSGNNEQFF.

The chain has TRBV6-5 and TRBJ2-5; 7 nucleotides agree with TRBD1. TRBJ2-7 matches the DNA end more closely, so the J call is doubtful. Per germline, CDR1 MNHEY and CDR2 SVGAGI. CDR3 length: 14 residues. The CDR3 loop is CASSHRDSSYEQYF. Here the CDR3 DNA reads TGTGCCAGCAGCCACCGGGACAGCTCCTACGAGCAGTACTTC.

The chain has TRBV10-1 and TRBJ2-3, with D hard to call. The V end lost 5 bases, the J end lost 7 bases, and 10 bases lay between the germline ends. This CDR3 has 12 residues. Germline V gene sequence: CDR1 WNHNN, CDR2 SYGVQD (reference sequence). Here the CDR3 reads CASSPSYNTQYF. The CDR3 DNA is TGCGCCAGCAGTCCCTCTTACAATACGCAGTATTTT.

On this clone: Other nucleotide sequences from this sample produce the same CDR3. This chain joins TRBV5-1 and TRBJ1-1, with D possibly matching TRBD1 (6 bases). This CDR3 has 14 amino acids. The V end lost 4 bases, the J end lost 0 bases, and 10 bases lay between the germline ends. The germline V gene has CDR1 SGHRS and CDR2 YFSETQ. The CDR3 bases are TGCGCCAGCAGCCCGGGACACCTGAACACTGAAGCTTTCTTT. It yields the protein CASSPGHLNTEAFF.

The CDR3 coding sequence is TGTGCCAGCAGCTTGGGAGCTAGCGGGAGGGCAGATACGCAGTATTTT. Its protein product is CASSLGASGRADTQYF. The chain carries TRBV7-9 and TRBJ2-3; 12 bases align to TRBD2. There are 16 residues in the CDR3. The V gene end was trimmed by 3 bases and the J gene end by 4 bases; junction bases not matched to a gene: 5. Per the germline V gene, CDR1 is SEHNR and CDR2 is FQNEAQ (reference sequence).

This clone has more than one count but fewer than ten. V is TRBV9 and J is TRBJ2-1, with TRBD2 as a possible D gene (5 bases). V was shortened by 0 bases and J by 1 base, with 14 bases between the two germline ends. The CDR3 runs to 17 residues. Germline V gives CDR1 SGDLS, CDR2 YYNGEE. DNA of the CDR3: TGTGCCAGCAGCGTAGGAAGTAGCGTGTTTTCCTACAATGAGCAGTTCTTC. It translates to CASSVGSSVFSYNEQFF.

On this clone: Just one base apart from a much larger clone, this may be a read error. At the DNA level, this CDR3 is encoded by other sequences in the same sample as well. This chain connects TRBV30 to TRBJ1-2; TRBD1 might be the D (6 bases). This CDR3 contains 15 residues. Germline-derived CDR1 and CDR2 are GTSNPN and SVGIG (reference sequence). The CDR3 region is CAWSPGGQEVGGYTF. The CDR3 nucleotides read TGCGCCTGGAGTCCCGGGGGGCAGGAGGTTGGTGGCTACACCTTC.

The chain links TRBV28 to TRBJ2-4; 10 positions match TRBD1. In germline, CDR1 is MDHEN, CDR2 SYDVKM. With V trimmed by 5 bases and J by 2 bases, 9 bases remained unmatched. The CDR3 runs 17 residues. The CDR3 sequence is CASSNYRDRGPKNIQYF. CDR3 bases: TGTGCCAGCAGTAACTACCGGGACAGGGGACCCAAAAACATTCAGTACTTC.

The rearrangement uses TRBV7-2 and TRBJ2-5; 9 nucleotides match TRBD1. This CDR3 is 15 amino acids long. Germline V gives CDR1 SGHTA, CDR2 FQGNSA. The V and J ends lost 8 bases and 5 bases, in that order; junction bases with no gene match: 12. CDR3 amino acids: CASVPGTGLMETQYF. The CDR3 DNA is TGTGCCAGCGTGCCTGGGACAGGGCTAATGGAGACCCAGTACTTC.

The J gene is TRBJ2-5, the V gene TRBV5-1, with TRBD2 identical over 11 bases. CDR3 length: 15 residues. CDR1 and CDR2 (germline): SGHRS, YFSETQ. The junction had 4 bases not matched to a gene; V was cut back by 4 bases and J by 2 bases. The CDR3 DNA follows: TGCGCCAGCAGCCGGGGACTAGCGGAGCAAGAGACCCAGTACTTC. It encodes CASSRGLAEQETQYF.

This clone was counted a single time. The chain employs TRBV28 and TRBJ1-4; TRBD1 matches at 8 bases. CDR1 is MDHEN and CDR2 is SYDVKM in the germline V gene. Trimming removed 5 bases from V and 8 bases from J; junction bases left unmatched: 10. The CDR3 totals 15 residues. DNA for the CDR3: TGTGCCAGCAGTCCCTGGACAGGGCTAGACGAAAAACTGTTTTTT. It translates to CASSPWTGLDEKLFF. Variable domain in full (rest from reference TRBV28 and TRBJ1-4): DVKVTQSSRYLVKRTGEKVFLECVQDMDHENMFWYRQDPGLGLRLIYFSYDVKMKEKGDIPEGYSVSREKKERFSLILESASTNQTSMYLCASSPWTGLDEKLFFGSGTQLSVL.

The chain carries TRBV2 and TRBJ2-6, with 7 positions matching TRBD1. The CDR3 is made up of 17 amino acids. With V trimmed by 3 bases and J by 0 bases, 5 bases remained unmatched. The germline V gene has CDR1 SNHLY and CDR2 FYNNEI. The CDR3 DNA is TGTGCCAGCAGTGAGAGGGGGCCCGGCTCTGGGGCCAACGTCCTGACTTTC. Translating it yields CASSERGPGSGANVLTF.

The J gene is TRBJ1-4, the V gene TRBV27; TRBD1 aligns across 9 bases. The CDR3 totals 14 residues. The V gene end was trimmed by 4 bases and the J gene end by 8 bases; junction bases not matched to a gene: 5. CDR1 and CDR2 from the germline V gene are MNHEY and SMNVEV (reference sequence). The CDR3 loop is CASSSRTGVEKLFF. The CDR3 region has the DNA TGTGCCAGCAGTTCCCGGACAGGGGTGGAAAAACTGTTTTTT.

This chain uses TRBV7-9 with TRBJ2-5; TRBD1 matches at 8 bases. The CDR3 spans 12 residues. Germline CDR1 SEHNR, CDR2 FQNEAQ (reference sequence). Unmatched junction bases numbered 1, after V lost 7 bases and J lost 3 bases. DNA for the CDR3: TGTGCCAGCAAGGACAGGGAAGAGACCCAGTACTTC. As protein: CASKDREETQYF.

The V call is TRBV29-1, the J call TRBJ2-7; TRBD1 agrees at 7 bases. Per the germline V gene, CDR1 is SQVTM and CDR2 is ANQGSEA. With V trimmed by 6 bases and J by 2 bases, 4 bases remained unmatched. This CDR3 is built from 12 residues. CDR3 protein: CSVQGTAYEQYF. CDR3 nucleotide sequence: TGCAGCGTGCAAGGGACAGCCTACGAGCAGTACTTC.

This chain links TRBV7-3 with TRBJ1-1; no clear D. From germline, CDR1 is SGHTA and CDR2 FQGTGA. V dropped 0 bases and J dropped 1 base, with 9 bases sitting between them. The CDR3 has 15 amino acids. The DNA of the CDR3 is TGTGCCAGCAGCTTAACAGTGGGCAGGAACACTGAAGCTTTCTTT. It specifies CASSLTVGRNTEAFF.

J is TRBJ1-5 and V is TRBV18, with a possible D match to TRBD1 (5 bases). V was pared by 6 bases and J by 0 bases, with 12 bases between. The germline CDR1 and CDR2 sequences are KGHSH and LQKENI. The CDR3 loop spans 15 amino acids. The CDR3 bases are TGTGCCAGCTCCCTAGACAGAGTTAGCAATCAGCCCCAGCATTTT. It encodes CASSLDRVSNQPQHF.

This clone showed up just once. The chain links TRBV7-2 to TRBJ2-2; 10 nucleotides line up with TRBD1. V trimming: 11 bases; J trimming: 0 bases; junction bases outside the gene matches: 12. Germline lookup yields CDR1 SGHTA and CDR2 FQGNSA. The CDR3 runs to 17 residues. CDR3 sequence reads: CAGGPTGGVTNTGELFF. The CDR3 DNA is TGTGCCGGAGGTCCGACAGGGGGCGTTACGAACACCGGGGAGCTGTTTTTT.

This chain connects TRBV21-1 to TRBJ2-2; the DNA was not compared with TRBD2, the D call given in the table. TRBV21-1 is flagged as a pseudogene. This CDR3 is built from 19 residues. CDR3: CASISGWVLVERETGELFF. The CDR3 bases are TGTGCCAGCATCTCGGGGTGGGTACTAGTCGAGCGGGAGACCGGGGAGCTGTTTTTT.

The chain joins TRBV27 to TRBJ2-7, with 9 bases identical to TRBD2. CDR1 and CDR2 (germline): MNHEY, SMNVEV (reference sequence). The CDR3 loop spans 15 amino acids. V lost 3 bases, J lost 2 bases, and 5 bases stayed unmatched. Here the CDR3 DNA reads TGTGCCAGCAGTTTGAGGCGGGAGGGCCCCTACGAGCAGTACTTC. Translation: CASSLRREGPYEQYF.

The chain recombines TRBV6-1 with TRBJ2-7; D is unclear. The CDR3 extends over 14 amino acids. The germline V gene has CDR1 MNHNS and CDR2 SASEGT. With 6 bases removed from V and 0 bases from J, the gap between germline ends came to 12 bases. The CDR3 spells CASSGYFDSYEQYF. CDR3 nucleotide sequence: TGTGCCAGCAGCGGGTATTTCGACTCCTACGAGCAGTACTTC.

J is TRBJ1-1 and V is TRBV6-6, with 7 positions matching TRBD1. Germline CDR1 reads MNHNY; CDR2 reads SVGAGI (reference sequence). The trim removed 2 bases at V and 5 bases at J, leaving 5 bases unmatched. The length of the CDR3 is 14 residues. The chain's CDR3 is CASSYEGAITEAFF. The CDR3 coding sequence is TGTGCCAGCAGTTACGAGGGGGCAATTACTGAAGCTTTCTTT.